This T cell receptor (beta chain) came from a study of control samples from healthy donors and cancer patients. Clones were sequenced by immunoSEQ multiplex PCR, and TCRdb holds only the in-frame ones, with some missing. The data contain around 150,000 clones, roughly 88% of them seen just once; the ten biggest clones take up over 1.5%. V lost 1 base, J lost 1 base, and 3 bases lay in between. The CDR3 loop spans 13 amino acids. Germline V gives CDR1 MNHNS, CDR2 SASEGT. Material for sequencing was blood. The rearrangement joins TRBV6-1 to TRBJ2-3, with D uncertain. The sequence derives from a man aged 18 to 30 in good health. In nucleotides, the CDR3 is TGTGCCAGCAGTGAAGGTCGCACAGATACGCAGTATTTT. Translating gives CASSEGRTDTQYF.